This T cell receptor beta chain was documented in a study of OX40 agonist ivuxolimab in advanced cancers. Study-level information: From 23 to 79 years was the age range, with a mean of about 54 years, and approximately 80% were male. The study's findings and limits: Expanded peripheral T-cell antigen specificity went undetermined.

Autoimmune disease history or systemic immunosuppression disqualified patients. This CDR3 comprises 14 residues. V was trimmed by 2 bases and J by 3 bases, leaving 9 bases between them. Germline CDR1 reads MDHEN; CDR2 reads SYDVKM. About this clone itself: Its antigen remains unknown.

Produced via immunoSEQ multiplex PCR; TCRdb's table is partial and in-frame only. Of about 48,000 clones in the sample, around nine tenths are singletons; the top ten hold 31%. This receptor was taken from an adult with an advanced solid tumor such as melanoma, head and neck, liver or kidney cancer. Sample: CD4+ or CD8+ T cells sorted from blood, taken in a trial of the OX40 agonist ivuxolimab. The chain has TRBV28 and TRBJ2-3; no definite D call. CDR3 amino acids: CASSLAQKTDTQYF. The CDR3 region has the DNA TGTGCCAGCAGTTTAGCACAGAAAACAGATACGCAGTATTTT.